This TCR beta chain was sequenced during a study of regulatory T cells in long-lasting Graves disease. Findings and limits, study-wide: Accuracy may have suffered from the small sample size.

This clonotype was found many times. Its antigen is still unknown. One junction end does not reproduce the germline sequence, and a read error may be involved. Germline lookup yields CDR1 SNHLY and CDR2 FYNNEI. The length of the CDR3 is 14 residues. Described time point: newly diagnosed GD, antithyroid drugs for less than 3 months. RNA from PBMCs was the source of the TCR library. The authors drew patients from an endocrinology department in Xi'an, China. Construction of the TCR beta libraries employed iRepertoire HTBI primers in conjunction with Arm-PCR of CDR3 regions. One entry per CDR3 protein, called by TCRdb with MiXCR from the multiplex PCR reads. The sample consists of roughly 500,000 distinct CDR3 sequences, approximately 12% of them appearing once. The same sample was also studied in work on T cells in Graves' hyperthyroidism and ophthalmopathy. That paper notes: Reasons for excluding patients were uncontrolled infection, other autoimmune disease, pregnancy or lactation. A model of 13 V-J features distinguished ophthalmopathy from stable hyperthyroidism.

The sequences come from peripheral blood mononuclear cells (PBMCs), collected at new diagnosis, from a patient treated with antithyroid drugs. The receptor was isolated from a woman in her thirties with Graves disease. The rearrangement links TRBV2 to TRBJ1-5; D unclear. The CDR3, as DNA: TGTGCCAGCAGGCTGCGGGTTAGCGATCAGCCCCAGCATTTT. Its translation is CASRLRVSDQPQHF. Full variable domain (remainder filled in from reference TRBV2 and TRBJ1-5): EPEVTQTPSHQVTQMGQEVILRCVPISNHLYFYWYRQILGQKVEFLVSFYNNEISEKSEIFDDQFSVERPDGSNFTLKIRSTKLEDSAMYFCASRLRVSDQPQHFGDGTRLSIL.